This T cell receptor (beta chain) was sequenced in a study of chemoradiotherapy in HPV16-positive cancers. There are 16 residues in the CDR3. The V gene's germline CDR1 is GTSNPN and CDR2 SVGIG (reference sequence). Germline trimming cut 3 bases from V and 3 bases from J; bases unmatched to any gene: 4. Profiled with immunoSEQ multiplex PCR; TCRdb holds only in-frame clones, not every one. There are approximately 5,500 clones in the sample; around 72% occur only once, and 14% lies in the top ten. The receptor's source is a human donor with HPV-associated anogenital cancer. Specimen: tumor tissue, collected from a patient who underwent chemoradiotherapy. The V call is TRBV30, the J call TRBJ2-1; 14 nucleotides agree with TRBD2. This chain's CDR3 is CAWRKGLAGDYNEQFF. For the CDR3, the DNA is TGTGCCTGGAGAAAGGGACTAGCGGGGGACTACAATGAGCAGTTCTTC.